This TCR beta chain was identified in a study of cytomegalovirus exposure and HLA in healthy donors. Overall study: The 90 to 150 validation repertoires used a platform that matched the one used for the approximately 620 first-cohort repertoires, as a later analysis reported. Overall study results and limits: The investigators catalogued 160 or so TCR beta chains as cytomegalovirus-associated. Subsequent analysis of the 120 or so validation repertoires found a tendency for first-cohort TCR clusters to co-occur.

The donors belonged to the roughly 110-subject validation cohort, separate from the approximately 700-subject first cohort. TCRdb's copy holds only in-frame clones and misses some; the assay was immunoSEQ multiplex PCR. The sample yields 100,000 to 150,000 clones, around 96% seen once. CDR1 and CDR2 (germline): ENHRY, SYGVKD. Trimming removed 8 bases from V and 3 bases from J, with 11 bases in between. The CDR3 has 13 residues. To note about this clone: The antigen remains unidentified.

The source of this sequence is a man younger than 35 in good health and CMV-seronegative. V and J are TRBV10-3 and TRBJ2-1; unclear D gene. The sample comprised PBMCs. The CDR3 DNA follows: TGTGCCATCGGGCGCCCGATCTACAATGAGCAGTTCTTC. It is translated as CAIGRPIYNEQFF.